This entry concerns a single TCR beta chain. What it recognizes is unknown. These data come from a study of CD8+ T cells in alopecia areata. Study-level results: Whereas mice showed it more clearly, TCR sharing across patients was murkier, possibly because of HLA.

Extracted RNA was reverse transcribed, and the resulting cDNA served as sequencing template. Assay used: immunoSEQ multiplex PCR; TCRdb lists only in-frame clones, some missing. This table has fewer than 250,000 clones, under 80% appearing once. The treatment is: oral pan-JAK inhibitor, 5-10 mg twice daily. The CDR3 covers 14 residues. Germline values: CDR1 SGHVS, CDR2 FNYEAQ. Between the trimmed V and J ends, which lost 5 bases and 0 bases, there was a span of 7 bases. Sequences were derived from CD4+ T cells sorted from blood, sampled around week 49, from a patient treated with tofacitinib. This chain connects TRBV7-6 to TRBJ1-4, with D uncertain. This receptor was identified in a human donor with alopecia areata. CDR3 amino acids: CASSPLSTNEKLFF. The CDR3 nucleotides read TGTGCCAGCAGCCCTTTATCAACTAATGAAAAACTGTTTTTT.